This T cell receptor (beta chain) was found in a study of CD8 T cells in Susac syndrome. FACS was used to enrich TEMRA cells, whereas the CD8+ and CD4+ T cells were obtained by negative isolation. General observations from the study: The study's TCR sequencing and HLA analysis covered a relatively small number of individuals, and the study acknowledged this.

RNA in amounts of about 0.45 to 1 ug was reverse transcribed with random hexamers. A single record per CDR3 protein comes from TCRdb applying MiXCR to the immunoSEQ multiplex PCR reads. The sample has around 120,000 distinct CDR3 sequences, roughly 93% seen once; the top ten hold approximately 0.097%. V shed 0 bases and J shed 2 bases, with 14 bases lying between them. Germline assignment: CDR1 MNHNS and CDR2 SASEGT. The CDR3 is 17 residues long. With respect to this clonotype: Its antigen is unidentified.

V gene TRBV6-1 combines with J gene TRBJ1-3; TRBD1 might be the D (6 bases). The TCR originated in a human donor with multiple sclerosis. The sample consisted of CD4+ T cells from PBMCs. The CDR3 loop reads CASSEAPGGDAGNTIYF. For the CDR3, the DNA is TGTGCCAGCAGTGAAGCCCCTGGGGGCGATGCTGGAAACACCATATATTTT.